A selection of T cell receptor beta chains follows, all from one sample in a study of PD-1 blockade in mismatch repair-deficient tumors. Produced via immunoSEQ multiplex PCR; TCRdb's table is partial and in-frame only. The sample has under 150,000 clones, 88% seen once. Sample: peripheral blood, taken approximately 69 weeks after starting pembrolizumab. All receptors derive from an adult with mismatch repair-deficient cancer. The CDR3 runs from the conserved cysteine through the conserved F or W. The D gene is left open where the match is weak. Clone size is not always given. Where it is, it says once, few, many or a class for expanded clones.

D gene: TRBD1
V gene: TRBV4-1
clone size: once
J gene: TRBJ1-5
CDR3 DNA: TGCGCCAGCAGCCAAGTATTCTCGGACAGGGGCAAGGATAGCAATCAGCCCCAGCATTTT
CDR3 protein: CASSQVFSDRGKDSNQPQHF

D gene: -
V gene: TRBV5-6
clone size: few
J gene: TRBJ2-7
CDR3 DNA: TGTGCCAGCAGCCTGGGACACCTCGGCGACGAGCAGTACTTC
CDR3 protein: CASSLGHLGDEQYF

D gene: -
V gene: TRBV6-6
clone size: -
J gene: TRBJ2-5
CDR3 DNA: TGTGCCAGCAGCCTCGGGGCGTTCCAAGAGACCCAGTACTTC
CDR3 protein: CASSLGAFQETQYF

D gene: TRBD1
V gene: TRBV4-1
clone size: -
J gene: TRBJ2-7
CDR3 DNA: TGCGCCAGCAGCCAAGAGTGGACAGGGTTCACCTACGAGCAGTACTTC
CDR3 protein: CASSQEWTGFTYEQYF

D gene: -
V gene: TRBV20-1
clone size: -
J gene: TRBJ2-1
CDR3 DNA: TGCAGTGCTCCCGACCCCGGTGAGCAGTTCTTC
CDR3 protein: CSAPDPGEQFF

D gene: -
V gene: TRBV2
clone size: -
J gene: TRBJ2-7
CDR3 DNA: TGTGCCAGCAGTGTAGCTGGGAGGCTGGCCTTC
CDR3 protein: CASSVAGRLAF

D gene: TRBD2
V gene: TRBV29-1
clone size: -
J gene: TRBJ2-1
CDR3 DNA: TGCAGCGTTGAACCTTCTAGCGGAGCCTACAATGAGCAGTTCTTC
CDR3 protein: CSVEPSSGAYNEQFF

D gene: TRBD1
V gene: TRBV6-5
clone size: -
J gene: TRBJ1-2
CDR3 DNA: TGTGCCAGCAGCGATCGCCCGGGACAGGGGGTAGGCTACACCTTC
CDR3 protein: CASSDRPGQGVGYTF

D gene: -
V gene: TRBV5-1
clone size: -
J gene: TRBJ2-7
CDR3 DNA: TGCGCCAGCAGCTTGGATGGTCCGAAACGGGGTTACGAGCAGTACTTC
CDR3 protein: CASSLDGPKRGYEQYF

D gene: TRBD1
V gene: TRBV7-9
clone size: -
J gene: TRBJ2-2
CDR3 DNA: TGTGCCAGCAGCTCGGCAGGGGGTTACGGCGGGGAGCTGTTTTTT
CDR3 protein: CASSSAGGYGGELFF

D gene: -
V gene: TRBV27
clone size: -
J gene: TRBJ2-7
CDR3 DNA: TGTGCCAGCAGTTTAGGACAGTCCTACGAGCAGTACTTC
CDR3 protein: CASSLGQSYEQYF